Each of the 23 T cell receptor beta chains below was sequenced from the same sample in a study of blood T cell repertoires in COVID-19. TCRdb keeps only in-frame clones here, not all; method: immunoSEQ multiplex PCR. The sample gives approximately 190,000 clones, around 76% of which show up once; 7.8% is in the top ten. Material: peripheral blood. All receptors come from a woman aged 60 to 75 with COVID-19, enrolled during active disease.

This clone was seen just once. The V and J genes are TRBV7-2 and TRBJ2-7, with 9 bases that match TRBD2. CDR3 length: 17 amino acids. Germline-derived CDR1 and CDR2 are SGHTA and FQGNSA. Trimming removed 0 bases from V and 2 bases from J; junction bases left unmatched: 8. The CDR3 sequence: CASSLATSGLRPYEQYF. As DNA, the CDR3 is TGTGCCAGCAGCTTAGCGACTAGCGGCTTGAGACCCTACGAGCAGTACTTC.

This clone has a handful of counts. This chain links TRBV3-1 (or the pseudogene TRBV3-2) with TRBJ2-1; TRBD2 aligns across 8 bases. J lost 9 bases, V lost 4 bases, and 5 bases had no gene match. CDR3 length equals 13 residues. Per the germline V gene, CDR1 is LGHDT and CDR2 is YNNKEL (reference sequence). Written as DNA, the CDR3 is TGTGCCAGCAGCCCGGGACTAGTCGTTGAGCAGTTCTTC. Amino acids: CASSPGLVVEQFF.

This clone was seen just once. This sequence joins TRBV5-1 and TRBJ2-5; 9 positions agree with TRBD2. From germline, CDR1 is SGHRS and CDR2 YFSETQ. The CDR3 loop spans 16 amino acids. Unmatched junction bases numbered 7, after V lost 2 bases and J lost 2 bases. CDR3 protein: CASSFGAGGIQETQYF. DNA of the CDR3: TGCGCCAGCAGCTTTGGAGCGGGGGGAATTCAAGAGACCCAGTACTTC.

The chain recombines TRBV6-1 with TRBJ2-2; D possibly corresponds to TRBD2 (6 bases). Trimming left V 1 base short and J 4 bases short, with 13 bases between. CDR3 length equals 16 residues. CDR1 is MNHNS, CDR2 SASEGT, per germline. CDR3 bases: TGTGCCAGCAGTGAAGACCCGACTAGAGTCACCGGGGAGCTGTTTTTT. It encodes CASSEDPTRVTGELFF.

V and J are TRBV28 and TRBJ1-4; D not resolved. CDR1 and CDR2 from the germline V gene are MDHEN and SYDVKM. The CDR3 contains 11 residues. CDR3 sequence: CGSATNEKLFF. The CDR3 DNA is TGTGGCTCAGCAACTAATGAAAAACTGTTTTTT.

CDR3 region: CASSTTGNASPLHF. The CDR3 DNA follows: TGTGCCAGCAGTACAACAGGGAACGCTTCACCCCTCCACTTT. V usage is TRBV6-5 and J usage is TRBJ1-6, with a possible D match to TRBD1 (6 bases). Germline V gene data show CDR1 as MNHEY and CDR2 as SVGAGI. This CDR3 contains 14 residues. V was pared by 5 bases and J by 9 bases, with 14 bases between.

The chain combines TRBV5-6 with TRBJ2-7; 7 positions match TRBD2. Looked up from germline, CDR1 is SGHDT and CDR2 is YYEEEE. This CDR3 is built from 16 residues. Trimming removed 1 base from V and 2 bases from J; junction bases left unmatched: 9. The CDR3, as DNA: TGTGCCAGCAGCTTGAACGTCGCTAGCGGCGCCTACGAGCAGTACTTC. Its protein is CASSLNVASGAYEQYF.

J is TRBJ1-5 and V is TRBV19, with TRBD1 matching 7 bases. The CDR3 is made up of 14 amino acids. From germline, CDR1 is LNHDA and CDR2 SQIVND (reference sequence). V lost 6 bases and J lost 7; bases outside the gene matches: 9. CDR3 protein: CASSSGQVRQPQHF. CDR3 DNA sequence: TGTGCCAGTAGCTCAGGACAGGTCCGACAGCCCCAGCATTTT. Based on the CDR3 plus reference TRBV19 and TRBJ1-5, the full variable domain is DGGITQSPKYLFRKEGQNVTLSCEQNLNHDAMYWYRQDPGQGLRLIYYSQIVNDFQKGDIAEGYSVSREKKESFPLTVTSAQKNPTAFYLCASSSGQVRQPQHFGDGTRLSIL.

This rearrangement joins TRBV6-5 to TRBJ2-5; 7 bases line up with TRBD2. Unmatched junction bases numbered 7, after V lost 7 bases and J lost 5 bases. This CDR3 contains 13 residues. The germline CDR1 and CDR2 sequences are MNHEY and SVGAGI. DNA for the CDR3: TGTGCCAGCACCTGGGGGGGTGATGAGACCCAGTACTTC. It encodes CASTWGGDETQYF.

The V gene is TRBV11-2, the J gene TRBJ2-1, with D possibly TRBD2 on 6 matching bases. The CDR3 runs 14 residues. CDR1 SGHAT and CDR2 FQNNGV come from the germline V gene. Trimming took off 3 bases at V and 7 bases at J, with 13 bases between the two ends. The CDR3 protein is CASSFTSSANEQFF. CDR3 bases: TGTGCCAGCAGCTTTACTAGCTCCGCGAATGAGCAGTTCTTC. The full variable domain, in which reference TRBV11-2 and TRBJ2-1 provide the parts outside the CDR3, is EAGVAQSPRYKIIEKRQSVAFWCNPISGHATLYWYQQILGQGPKLLIQFQNNGVVDDSQLPKDRFSAERLKGVDSTLKIQPAKLEDSAVYLCASSFTSSANEQFFGPGTRLTVL.

The rearrangement uses TRBV18 and TRBJ2-3; TRBD1 is a possible D gene (6 bases). V was shortened by 5 bases and J by 1 base, with 16 bases between the two germline ends. Germline CDR1 and CDR2: KGHSH and LQKENI. The CDR3 is made up of 16 amino acids. CDR3 amino acids: CASSSSTGRGTDTQYF. Written as DNA, the CDR3 is TGTGCCAGCTCATCCTCGACAGGCAGAGGCACAGATACGCAGTATTTT. The full variable domain, rest sourced from reference TRBV18 and TRBJ2-3, is NAGVMQNPRHLVRRRGQEARLRCSPMKGHSHVYWYRQLPEEGLKFMVYLQKENIIDESGMPKERFSAEFPKEGPSILRIQQVVRGDSAAYFCASSSSTGRGTDTQYFGPGTRLTVL.

CDR3 amino acids: CASSLGPSIEQFF. CDR3 DNA sequence: TGTGCCAGCAGCTTAGGGCCTAGTATTGAGCAGTTCTTC. This chain connects TRBV7-6 to TRBJ2-1; no reliable D call. Trimming cost V 1 base and J 9 bases, with 10 bases left between them. From germline, CDR1 is SGHVS and CDR2 FNYEAQ. The CDR3 contains 13 residues.

This clone occurred a few times. This chain links TRBV12-5 with TRBJ2-1, with TRBD2 matching 14 bases. Trimming at V came to 2 bases and at J to 6 bases, leaving 6 bases not matched to a gene. The CDR3 length is 17 residues. Looked up from germline, CDR1 is LGHNT and CDR2 is FRNRAP. The CDR3 is CASGLFTGTSGSNEQFF. DNA for the CDR3: TGTGCTAGTGGTTTGTTCACCGGGACTAGCGGGAGCAATGAGCAGTTCTTC.

The chain links TRBV30 to TRBJ1-6, with 7 bases that match TRBD1. CDR3 size: 15 residues. The V gene end was trimmed by 8 bases and the J gene end by 0 bases; junction bases not matched to a gene: 7. Germline V gene data show CDR1 as GTSNPN and CDR2 as SVGIG (reference sequence). CDR3 protein: CAGTVSTSYNSPLHF. CDR3 nucleotide sequence: TGTGCCGGGACAGTATCCACCTCCTATAATTCACCCCTCCACTTT. Using reference TRBV30 and TRBJ1-6 for the parts outside the CDR3, the full variable domain is SQTIHQWPATLVQPVGSPLSLECTVEGTSNPNLYWYRQAAGRGLQLLFYSVGIGQISSEVPQNLSASRPQDRQFILSSKKLLLSDSGFYLCAGTVSTSYNSPLHFGNGTRLTVT.

V usage is TRBV14 and J usage is TRBJ1-1; 8 bases are a match to TRBD1. Germline lookup yields CDR1 SGHDN and CDR2 FVKESK. After removal of 5 bases from V and 1 base from J, the junction contained 6 bases not matched to a gene. The length of the CDR3 is 15 residues. CDR3 in DNA: TGTGCCAGCAGCAGACGACAGGGGTGGAACACTGAAGCTTTCTTT. Translating gives CASSRRQGWNTEAFF.

This chain joins TRBV6-5 and TRBJ1-6; the D is unclear. Trimming removed 4 bases from V and 6 bases from J, with 4 bases in between. From germline, CDR1 is MNHEY and CDR2 SVGAGI. The CDR3 totals 12 residues. Here the CDR3 DNA reads TGTGCCAGCAGTTCGAGTAATTCACCCCTCCACTTT. It codes for CASSSSNSPLHF.

The J gene is TRBJ2-7, the V gene TRBV7-9, with D tentatively TRBD2 (5 bases). This CDR3 spans 13 amino acids. CDR1 and CDR2 (germline): SEHNR, FQNEAQ (reference sequence). The V and J ends lost 3 bases and 7 bases respectively, with 13 bases between them. The CDR3 loop is CASSFLGLREQYF. DNA for the CDR3: TGTGCCAGCAGCTTTCTCGGACTCAGAGAGCAGTACTTC.

The gene calls are TRBV5-1 and TRBJ2-2, with TRBD2 as a possible D gene (5 bases). Germline CDR1 SGHRS, CDR2 YFSETQ. CDR3 length: 14 amino acids. V was trimmed by 3 bases and J by 3 bases, leaving 9 bases between them. The CDR3 region is CASSWNGDTGELFF. The DNA for the CDR3 is TGCGCCAGCAGCTGGAACGGGGACACCGGGGAGCTGTTTTTT.

The rearrangement uses TRBV5-4 and TRBJ1-2, with D possibly matching TRBD1 (5 bases). CDR3 length equals 14 residues. The germline CDR1 and CDR2 sequences are SGHNT and YYREEE (reference sequence). Trimming left V 0 bases short and J 7 bases short, with 13 bases between. CDR3 sequence reads: CASSLAMGPGGYTF. The CDR3 DNA sequence: TGTGCCAGCAGCTTGGCCATGGGGCCGGGTGGCTACACCTTC.

The chain carries TRBV10-3 and TRBJ2-1, with 10 bases that match TRBD2. J lost 5 bases, V lost 2 bases, and 3 bases had no gene match. Germline CDR1 and CDR2: ENHRY and SYGVKD. This CDR3 is 15 amino acids long. The CDR3 coding sequence is TGTGCCATCAGTGAGGCTAGCGGGGGAAACAATGAGCAGTTCTTC. Translated: CAISEASGGNNEQFF.

The genes are TRBV27 and TRBJ1-1; D remains unclear. Germline V gene data show CDR1 as MNHEY and CDR2 as SMNVEV (reference sequence). The V gene lost 1 base and the J gene lost 2 bases, with 14 bases spanning the gap. CDR3 length equals 16 residues. CDR3 in amino acids: CASSLYVPGINTEAFF. The CDR3 region has the DNA TGTGCCAGCAGTTTATATGTCCCGGGGATAAACACTGAAGCTTTCTTT.

The chain links TRBV5-8 to TRBJ1-2, with D maybe TRBD1 (5 bases). Germline V gives CDR1 SGHTS, CDR2 YDEGEE. V dropped 2 bases and J dropped 7 bases, with 12 bases sitting between them. The length of the CDR3 is 13 residues. CDR3 sequence: CASSLQAPGGYTF. For the CDR3, the DNA is TGTGCCAGCAGCTTACAGGCGCCAGGTGGCTACACCTTC.

The chain carries TRBV19 and TRBJ1-2; D gene unclear. V was pared by 1 base and J by 7 bases, with 4 bases between. Germline-derived CDR1 and CDR2 are LNHDA and SQIVND (reference sequence). This CDR3 comprises 11 residues. The CDR3 DNA reads as TGTGCCAGTAGTATAGGAGGTGGCTACACCTTC. It yields the protein CASSIGGGYTF. The complete variable domain, with remaining parts taken from reference TRBV19 and TRBJ1-2, reads DGGITQSPKYLFRKEGQNVTLSCEQNLNHDAMYWYRQDPGQGLRLIYYSQIVNDFQKGDIAEGYSVSREKKESFPLTVTSAQKNPTAFYLCASSIGGGYTFGSGTRLTVV.